The T cell receptor (beta chain) described here comes from a study of blood T cells in healthy people across ages. Germline values: CDR1 LNHDA, CDR2 SQIVND (reference sequence). Trimming took 3 bases from V and 5 from J; bases not matched to a gene: 4. The CDR3 loop spans 16 amino acids. Combining a sample-barcoded 5' primer with a J-beta primer mix, a second PCR ran for roughly 6 to 12 cycles. TCRdb ran MiXCR on the 5' RACE reads and lists one entry per CDR3 protein. Of about a million distinct CDR3 sequences in the sample, roughly 47% are singletons; the top ten hold around a fifth. The chain combines TRBV19 with TRBJ2-3; 14 nucleotides align to TRBD2. Source material: blood. The clonotype originates from a woman between 55 and 75 years old in good health. Here the CDR3 DNA reads TGTGCCAGTAGTATGGGACTAGCGGGAGTTCGAGATACGCAGTATTTT. This codes for CASSMGLAGVRDTQYF.